What follows are 8 T cell receptor beta chains derived from one specimen sequenced in a study of T-cell reconstitution after alpha-beta-depleted transplantation in children. Preparation of the TCRbeta library involved a method that used unique molecular identifiers. TCRdb re-derived calls from the PCR reads in MiXCR, one entry per CDR3 protein. The sample includes about 980,000 distinct CDR3 sequences, less than 30% seen only once; the top ten take over 25%. The sequencing used PBMCs, mostly from graft donor cells, collected 360 days after TCRalphabeta/CD19-depleted stem cell transplant. The receptors were gathered from a boy under two years old who had a stem cell transplant for SCID, so the T cells may come from the graft donor.

This rearrangement joins TRBV4-3 to TRBJ2-2, with D unclear. The CDR3 runs to 13 residues. Germline CDR1 reads LGHNA; CDR2 reads YSLEER. Trimming pared 0 bases from V and 7 bases from J, leaving 6 bases between. The CDR3 here is CASSQDGYGELFF. DNA of the CDR3: TGCGCCAGCAGCCAAGATGGGTACGGGGAGCTGTTTTTT.

This clonotype was found many times. The chain employs TRBV6-2 or TRBV6-3 and TRBJ2-5, with 7 bases identical to TRBD2. With V trimmed by 2 bases and J by 1 base, 4 bases remained unmatched. The V gene's germline CDR1 is MNHEY and CDR2 SVGEGT. This CDR3 spans 15 amino acids. CDR3 region: CASSYETSFQETQYF. Here the CDR3 DNA reads TGTGCCAGCAGTTACGAGACTAGCTTCCAAGAGACCCAGTACTTC.

This clonotype was found a few times. This chain uses TRBV15 with TRBJ2-1; D tentatively reads TRBD1 or TRBD2 (5 bases each). The V gene's germline CDR1 is LNHNV and CDR2 YYDKDF (reference sequence). The CDR3 runs 18 residues. V was cut by 0 bases and J by 2 bases, with 17 bases left in between. Here the CDR3 reads CATSRDLLGDRTYNEQFF. CDR3 nucleotide sequence: TGTGCCACCAGCAGAGATCTACTCGGGGACCGCACCTACAATGAGCAGTTCTTC.

This clonotype appeared a few times. The V gene is TRBV10-3, the J gene TRBJ1-2; D gene uncertain. The germline gives CDR1 ENHRY, CDR2 SYGVKD. With 2 bases removed from V and 7 bases from J, the gap between germline ends came to 11 bases. The CDR3 loop spans 13 amino acids. In DNA, the CDR3 is TGTGCCATCAGTGAGGTACAGATTCCTGGCTACACCTTC. Residues: CAISEVQIPGYTF.

The genes are TRBV2 and TRBJ1-2; D perhaps matches TRBD1 (5 bases). Germline CDR1 is SNHLY and CDR2 is FYNNEI. V shed 2 bases and J shed 1 base, with 17 bases lying between them. This CDR3 comprises 17 residues. Written as DNA, the CDR3 is TGTGCCAGCAGTGAAATTTTAGGGACGGAGTATAACTATGGCTACACCTTC. It yields the protein CASSEILGTEYNYGYTF. The complete variable domain, with remaining parts taken from reference TRBV2 and TRBJ1-2, reads EPEVTQTPSHQVTQMGQEVILRCVPISNHLYFYWYRQILGQKVEFLVSFYNNEISEKSEIFDDQFSVERPDGSNFTLKIRSTKLEDSAMYFCASSEILGTEYNYGYTFGSGTRLTVV.

The gene calls are TRBV5-1 and TRBJ1-2; D perhaps matches TRBD1 (6 bases). The CDR3 contains 15 residues. The germline V gene encodes CDR1 SGHRS and CDR2 YFSETQ. V shed 3 bases and J shed 2 bases, with 14 bases lying between them. The CDR3 DNA reads as TGCGCCAGCAGCTCCGGACAGAGTTTCAACTATGGCTACACCTTC. Protein product: CASSSGQSFNYGYTF.

Comment on this clonotype: The junction shows a germline mismatch at one end, possibly a read error. The chain combines TRBV27 with TRBJ2-3; 8 nucleotides match TRBD2. This CDR3 has 18 residues. The germline V gene has CDR1 MNHEY and CDR2 SMNVEV (reference sequence). The CDR3 DNA reads as TGTGCCAGCAGGTTATCCTATTTTATAGCGGGGAGCACAGATACGCAGTATTTT. Its translation: CASRLSYFIAGSTDTQYF.

This clonotype has more than one count but fewer than ten. J is TRBJ2-1 and V is TRBV7-2; tentative D call: TRBD1 (5 bases). The CDR3 has 15 amino acids. Germline CDR1 is SGHTA and CDR2 is FQGNSA. The V end lost 1 base, the J end lost 5 bases, and 12 bases lay between the germline ends. The chain's CDR3 is CASSLVLGANNEQFF. The CDR3, as DNA: TGTGCCAGCAGCTTAGTCTTAGGGGCCAACAATGAGCAGTTCTTC.